This TCR beta chain was documented in a study of cytomegalovirus exposure and HLA in healthy donors. Study information: Earlier findings included about 120 million unique TCR beta sequences obtained from some 180 million T cells. A preliminary data release comprised approximately 85 million unique TCRs obtained from HLA-typed donors.

Remarks on this clone: The target antigen is unknown.

The PCR employed 60 Vbeta primers together with 13 Jbeta primers. Sequencing used immunoSEQ multiplex PCR; TCRdb keeps in-frame clones, though not all of them. This repertoire shows 120,000 or so clones, 75% to 85% found once; its top ten account for around 10%. Germline V gives CDR1 LNHDA, CDR2 SQIVND (reference sequence). The V end was cut by 4 bases, the J end by 5 bases, with 14 bases between. The CDR3 consists of 14 residues. Study-level points and caveats: Most observed TCR sequences were rare, whereas some public TCRs were detected in many donors.

The donors comprised healthy bone marrow donors. Sequenced sample: PBMCs. This chain links TRBV19 with TRBJ2-5, with D perhaps matching TRBD1 (6 bases). The origin of this receptor is a man aged 25 to 40 in good health and CMV-seropositive. The CDR3 loop is CASSTSGEWETQYF. The CDR3 coding sequence is TGTGCCAGTAGTACCTCAGGGGAATGGGAGACCCAGTACTTC.